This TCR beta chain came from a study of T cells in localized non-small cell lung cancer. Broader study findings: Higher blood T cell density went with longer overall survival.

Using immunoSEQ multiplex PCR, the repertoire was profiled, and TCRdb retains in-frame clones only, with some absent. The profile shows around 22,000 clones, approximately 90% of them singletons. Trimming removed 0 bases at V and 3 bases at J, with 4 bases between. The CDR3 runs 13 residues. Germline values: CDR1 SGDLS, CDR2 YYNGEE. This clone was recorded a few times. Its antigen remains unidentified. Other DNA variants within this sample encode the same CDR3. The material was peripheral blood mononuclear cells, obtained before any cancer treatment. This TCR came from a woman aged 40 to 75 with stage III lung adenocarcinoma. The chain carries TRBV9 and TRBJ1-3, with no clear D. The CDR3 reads CASSVEGGNTIYF. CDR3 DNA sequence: TGTGCCAGCAGCGTAGAAGGTGGAAACACCATATATTTT.